These T cell receptor beta chains were read from a single sample in a study of regulatory T cells in long-lasting Graves disease. From the multiplex PCR reads, TCRdb called clonotypes with MiXCR, one entry per CDR3 protein. The table records 550,000 or so distinct CDR3 sequences, 9.5% to 15% of them present only once. Separately, the same data were catalogued under a study of T cells in Graves' hyperthyroidism and ophthalmopathy.

This specimen was peripheral blood mononuclear cells (PBMCs), taken at new diagnosis, from a patient treated with antithyroid drugs. These TCRs come from a woman in her 30s with Graves disease. Each CDR3 is given with its conserved first and last residue. The order of the fields is D gene, V gene, CDR3 protein. The D gene is left open where the match is weak.

D gene: TRBD2; V gene: TRBV6-1; CDR3 protein: CASRVLAGVYNEQFF
D gene: .; V gene: TRBV2; CDR3 protein: CASIGQITLNTEAFF
D gene: .; V gene: TRBV25-1; CDR3 protein: CASSEYVGSYTF
D gene: .; V gene: TRBV20-1; CDR3 protein: CSAPSGRSGNTIYF
D gene: TRBD2; V gene: TRBV11-2; CDR3 protein: CASSAFSGDKETQYF
D gene: .; V gene: TRBV19; CDR3 protein: CASSIRRSSNEKLFF
D gene: .; V gene: TRBV4-3; CDR3 protein: CASSQAVGRVNTGELFF
D gene: TRBD2; V gene: TRBV7-2; CDR3 protein: CASRKSGRAEEYF
D gene: .; V gene: TRBV12-3/TRBV12-4; CDR3 protein: CASSPGDLVTDTQYF
D gene: .; V gene: TRBV5-4; CDR3 protein: CASSLAQMDDSPLHF
D gene: .; V gene: TRBV27; CDR3 protein: CASSPGSVNEQFF
D gene: .; V gene: TRBV7-9; CDR3 protein: CANSLRDEQFF
D gene: .; V gene: TRBV20-1; CDR3 protein: CSARTGNSPLHF
D gene: TRBD2; V gene: TRBV4-3; CDR3 protein: CASSQDRLAGSTDTQYF
D gene: TRBD2; V gene: TRBV11-2; CDR3 protein: CASSLFGREGTDTQYF
D gene: TRBD2; V gene: TRBV7-2; CDR3 protein: CASGLAGGPQEQYF
D gene: TRBD2; V gene: TRBV5-1; CDR3 protein: CASSSSREGLWRQETQYF
D gene: TRBD2; V gene: TRBV7-9; CDR3 protein: CASSDTSGRAPWHQETQYF
D gene: TRBD2; V gene: TRBV7-9; CDR3 protein: CASSFSSGITKQFF
D gene: .; V gene: TRBV29-1; CDR3 protein: CSVARAFTEAFF
D gene: TRBD1; V gene: TRBV18; CDR3 protein: CASSHKTGSSGNTIYF
D gene: .; V gene: TRBV29-1; CDR3 protein: CSVGEAGIGAREQYF
D gene: TRBD1; V gene: TRBV19; CDR3 protein: CASTSDRAVNTEAFF
D gene: TRBD1; V gene: TRBV29-1; CDR3 protein: CSVGTENEQYF
D gene: .; V gene: TRBV9; CDR3 protein: CASSVERPPNSPLHF